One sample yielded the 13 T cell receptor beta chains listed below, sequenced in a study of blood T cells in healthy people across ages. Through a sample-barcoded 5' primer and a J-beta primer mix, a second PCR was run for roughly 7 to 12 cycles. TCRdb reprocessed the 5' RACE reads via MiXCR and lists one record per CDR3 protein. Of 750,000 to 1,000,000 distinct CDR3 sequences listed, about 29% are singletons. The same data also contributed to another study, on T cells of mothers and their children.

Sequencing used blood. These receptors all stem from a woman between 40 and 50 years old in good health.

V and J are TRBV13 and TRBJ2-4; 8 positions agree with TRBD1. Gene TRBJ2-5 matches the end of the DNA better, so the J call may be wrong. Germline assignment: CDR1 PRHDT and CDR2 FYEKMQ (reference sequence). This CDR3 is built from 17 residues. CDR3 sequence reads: CASSLGDRAILQETQYF. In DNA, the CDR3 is TGTGCCAGCAGCTTAGGGGACAGGGCCATCCTGCAAGAGACCCAGTACTTC.

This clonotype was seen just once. Written as DNA, the CDR3 is TGCAGTGCTACCCGGGACAGACACTACGAGCAGTACTTC. This translates into CSATRDRHYEQYF. The chain couples TRBV20-1 to TRBJ2-7, with TRBD1 matching 7 bases. J was trimmed by 3 bases and V by 4 bases; bases with no gene match: 6. The CDR3 has 13 residues. Per the germline V gene, CDR1 is DFQATT and CDR2 is SNEGSKA (reference sequence).

Here the CDR3 reads CASSNPSENYNYGYTF. CDR3 sequence (DNA): TGCGCCAGCAGCAACCCGTCAGAGAATTATAACTATGGCTACACCTTC. The chain links TRBV5-1 to TRBJ1-2, with no clear D. Trimming removed 4 bases from V and 1 base from J, with 17 bases in between. This CDR3 comprises 16 residues. Germline V lookup: CDR1 SGHRS, CDR2 YFSETQ.

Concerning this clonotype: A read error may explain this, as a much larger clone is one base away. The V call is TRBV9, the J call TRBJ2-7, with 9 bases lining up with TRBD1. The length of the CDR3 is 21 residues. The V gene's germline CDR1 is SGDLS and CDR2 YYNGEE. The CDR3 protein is CTSSADTTYGVQGASINEQYF. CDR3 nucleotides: TGTACCAGCAGCGCCGATACGACGTACGGGGTACAGGGGGCGTCGATCAACGAGCAGTACTTC.

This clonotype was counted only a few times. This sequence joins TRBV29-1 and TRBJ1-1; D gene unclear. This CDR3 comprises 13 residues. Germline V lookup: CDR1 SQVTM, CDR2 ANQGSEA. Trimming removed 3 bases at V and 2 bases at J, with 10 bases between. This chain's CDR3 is CSVEDGGNTEAFF. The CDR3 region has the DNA TGCAGCGTTGAGGACGGAGGTAACACTGAAGCTTTCTTT. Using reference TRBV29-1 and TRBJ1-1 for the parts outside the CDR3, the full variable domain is SAVISQKPSRDICQRGTSLTIQCQVDSQVTMMFWYRQQPGQSLTLIATANQGSEATYESGFVIDKFPISRPNLTFSTLTVSNMSPEDSSIYLCSVEDGGNTEAFFGQGTRLTVV.

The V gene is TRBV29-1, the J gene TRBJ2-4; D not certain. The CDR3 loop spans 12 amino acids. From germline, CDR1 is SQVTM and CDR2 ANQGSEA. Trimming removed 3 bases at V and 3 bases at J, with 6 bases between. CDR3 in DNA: TGCAGCGTTGAGGCAGACAAAAACATTCAGTACTTC. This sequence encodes CSVEADKNIQYF.

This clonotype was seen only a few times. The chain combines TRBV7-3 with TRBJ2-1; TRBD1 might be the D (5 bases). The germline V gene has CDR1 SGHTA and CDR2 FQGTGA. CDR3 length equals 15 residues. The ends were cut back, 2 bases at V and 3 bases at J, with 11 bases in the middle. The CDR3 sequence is CASSLGASVYNEQFF. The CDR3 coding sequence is TGTGCCAGCAGCTTAGGGGCATCAGTCTACAATGAGCAGTTCTTC.

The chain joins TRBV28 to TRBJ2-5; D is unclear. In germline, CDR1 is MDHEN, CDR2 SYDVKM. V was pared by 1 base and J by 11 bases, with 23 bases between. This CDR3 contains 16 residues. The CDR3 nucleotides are TGTGCCAGCAGTTTATCCGGTGGGTCAGGTTCCTACGATCAGTACTTC. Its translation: CASSLSGGSGSYDQYF. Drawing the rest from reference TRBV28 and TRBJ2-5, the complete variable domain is DVKVTQSSRYLVKRTGEKVFLECVQDMDHENMFWYRQDPGLGLRLIYFSYDVKMKEKGDIPEGYSVSREKKERFSLILESASTNQTSMYLCASSLSGGSGSYDQYFGPGTRLLVL.

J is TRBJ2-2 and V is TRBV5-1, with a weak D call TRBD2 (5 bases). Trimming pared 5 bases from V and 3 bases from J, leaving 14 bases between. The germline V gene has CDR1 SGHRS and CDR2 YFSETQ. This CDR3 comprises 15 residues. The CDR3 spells CASRVRASDTGELFF. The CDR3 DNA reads TGCGCCAGCAGGGTGCGGGCATCGGACACCGGGGAGCTGTTTTTT.

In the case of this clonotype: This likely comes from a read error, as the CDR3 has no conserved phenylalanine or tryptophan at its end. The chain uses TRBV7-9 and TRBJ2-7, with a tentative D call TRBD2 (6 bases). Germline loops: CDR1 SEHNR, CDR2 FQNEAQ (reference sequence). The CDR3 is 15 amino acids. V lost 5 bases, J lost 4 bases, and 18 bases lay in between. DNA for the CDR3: TGTGCCAGCAGCCCGATGGGGCAGGGAGGTTACGAGCAGTACCTC. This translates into CASSPMGQGGYEQYL.

In DNA, the CDR3 is TGTGCCAGCAGGCTAGGGGGCCCCACAGATACGCAGTATTTT. Translating gives CASRLGGPTDTQYF. The chain carries TRBV28 and TRBJ2-3; 7 bases map to TRBD1. After removal of 6 bases from V and 2 bases from J, the junction contained 5 bases not matched to a gene. Germline V gene sequence: CDR1 MDHEN, CDR2 SYDVKM. The length of the CDR3 is 14 residues.

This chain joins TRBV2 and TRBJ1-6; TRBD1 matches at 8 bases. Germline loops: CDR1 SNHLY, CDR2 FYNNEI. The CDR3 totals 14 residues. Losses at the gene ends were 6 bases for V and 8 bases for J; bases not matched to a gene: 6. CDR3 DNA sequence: TGTGCCAGCAGCCTTGGACAGGGTTATTCACCCCTCCACTTT. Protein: CASSLGQGYSPLHF.

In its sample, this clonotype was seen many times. The CDR3 sequence: CASSEAGTTTGELFF. In DNA form, the CDR3 reads TGTGCCAGCAGTGAAGCCGGGACAACCACCGGGGAGCTGTTTTTT. The chain combines TRBV6-4 with TRBJ2-2; possibly TRBD1 for D (6 bases). Trimming left V 3 bases short and J 4 bases short, with 12 bases between. This CDR3 has 15 residues. CDR1 MRHNA and CDR2 SNTAGT come from the germline V gene.